This T cell receptor beta chain was identified in a study of blood T cell repertoires in COVID-19 (TCRdb year 2020). General notes on the study: Samples from collaborators originated in the United States, Italy and Spain and spanned both the acute and convalescent phases of COVID-19. The repertoires were made available in a free public database intended to serve as a resource for research on the immune response to SARS-CoV-2. Samples came from the ongoing ImmuneRACE study (first 160 participants) plus 1,254 subjects from 6 global collaborators. Where available, HLA class I and class II types were taken from metadata supplied by the sample provider and were not determined by assay-based typing. The prospective study material was composed of cDNA or gDNA derived from T cells, B-cell-depleted T cells, or PBMCs. Sample metadata almost always included a de-identified subject ID, COVID-19 status, age in years and sex. Deeply sampled blood TCRbeta repertoires from subjects exposed to, actively infected with, or recovered from COVID-19 were included in the dataset. Summary of the overall study and its limitations: The quantity of clinical and demographic metadata differed by source and by participant and was supplied without curation.

The immunoSEQ Assay, a bias-controlled multiplex PCR, was used to amplify TCRbeta CDR3 regions from genomic DNA. The source study handled its data this way. The number of nucleated cells in each sample was estimated from the amplification of reference gene primers within the assay. To quantify the absolute abundance of each unique TCRbeta CDR3 rearrangement, sequence reads were collapsed and filtered. For each sample, productive Simpson clonality was calculated as the square root of Simpson's diversity index over productive rearrangements. TCRdb mirrors the immuneACCESS table, restricted to in-frame sequences. Some clones are absent from its copies; in checked studies, under half trace to an unresolved V gene, and the reason for the others is unknown. The DNA was the basis for D and trimming; V, J and clone size are from that table. In this sample the table shows around 290,000 clones, 89% of which occur a single time. Of the sample, around 1.7% falls within the top ten clones.

A remark on this clone: Its target antigen remains unknown. Per-base qualities were not stored, and no clone one base away is much larger.

The CDR3 covers 15 residues, taking in both the cysteine and the phenylalanine. CDR3 DNA is the only sequence kept; it has 45 bases, read in frame from the first base. Trimming leaves V shorter by 5 bases and J shorter by 2 bases, with the junction holding 6 bases beyond the gene matches. The CDR1 and CDR2 encoded by the germline V gene (reference sequence) are MNHEY and SMNVEV. Participants in the prospective study were aged about 18 to 95 years, lived in 20 to 25 United States geographic areas, and enrolled through a virtual design. Cohort assignment in the prospective study relied on participant-reported clinical history from a screening survey and a study questionnaire. For ImmuneRACE Cohort 3, a participant was defined as recovered based on two consecutive negative NP/OP PCR tests, clearance by a healthcare professional, or resolution of symptoms. Each participant in the prospective study had whole blood, serum and a nasopharyngeal or oropharyngeal swab collected by mobile phlebotomists. Additional blood draws and questionnaires over an approximately two-month period could optionally be provided by prospective study participants. Before DNA extraction, prospective study blood samples were shipped either frozen or at room temperature.

What was sequenced was PBMCs or T cells enriched from blood (not recorded which). The sequence was collected from a woman in her 40s who had recovered from COVID-19. The chain joins TRBV27 to TRBJ1-3, with 7 bases matching TRBD1. The CDR3 region reads CASSPLQGTGNTIYF. The nucleotides read TGTGCCAGCAGTCCGCTACAGGGGACTGGAAACACCATATATTTT.